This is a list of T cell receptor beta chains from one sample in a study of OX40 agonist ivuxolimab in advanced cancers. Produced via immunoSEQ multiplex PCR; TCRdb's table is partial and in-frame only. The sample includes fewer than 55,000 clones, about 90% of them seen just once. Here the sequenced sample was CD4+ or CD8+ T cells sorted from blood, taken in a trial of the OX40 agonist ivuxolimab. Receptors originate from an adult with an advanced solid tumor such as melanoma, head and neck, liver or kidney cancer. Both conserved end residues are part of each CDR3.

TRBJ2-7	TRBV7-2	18	CASSLSLGAGQGGHEQYF
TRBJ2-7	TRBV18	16	CASSSPGGSGSYEQYF
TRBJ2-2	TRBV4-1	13	CASSQGPAGELFF
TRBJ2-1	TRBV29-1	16	CSAGQGAISSYNEQFF
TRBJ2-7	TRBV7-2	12	CASSRVGYEQYF
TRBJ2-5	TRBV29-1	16	CSATGTSGGWGETQYF
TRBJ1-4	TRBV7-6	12	CASSHRNEKLFF
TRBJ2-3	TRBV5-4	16	CASSPSGGVGTDTQYF
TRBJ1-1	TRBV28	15	CASSLSRGGGTEAFF
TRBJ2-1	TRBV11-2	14	CASSDWRGVAEQFF
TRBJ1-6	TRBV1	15	CTSSQQNRGHSPLHF
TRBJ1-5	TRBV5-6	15	CASSLQLNGNQPQHF
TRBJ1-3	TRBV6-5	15	CASRGGLISGNTIYF
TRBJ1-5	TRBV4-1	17	CASSQVPLLKGNQPQHF
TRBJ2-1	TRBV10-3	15	CAISVRTSGRGEQFF
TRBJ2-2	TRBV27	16	CASRAVANLNTGELFF
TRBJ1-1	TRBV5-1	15	CASSYTGARGPEAFF
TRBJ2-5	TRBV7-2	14	CASSFIAMRETQYF
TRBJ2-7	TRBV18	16	CASSPAESGPIGEQYF
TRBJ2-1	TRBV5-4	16	CASSLIRLVAYNEQFF
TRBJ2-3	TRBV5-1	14	CASSLDSGTDTQYF
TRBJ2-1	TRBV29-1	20	CSVRLSGTGVSGSAYNEQFF
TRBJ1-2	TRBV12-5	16	CASGLVLGQTKYGYTF
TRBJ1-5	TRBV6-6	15	CASSYSGGSEQPQHF
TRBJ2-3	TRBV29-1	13	CSGSRVVKDTQYF
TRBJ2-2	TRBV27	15	CASTPILTNTGELFF
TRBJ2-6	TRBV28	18	CASSSGTGLLSGANVLTF
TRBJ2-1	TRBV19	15	CASSTGTSGINEQFF
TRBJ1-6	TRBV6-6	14	CASSKGQRNSPLHF
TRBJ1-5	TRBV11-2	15	CASSPGQKINQPQHF
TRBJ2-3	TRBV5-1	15	CASSPRDRATDTQYF
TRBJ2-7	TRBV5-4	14	CASSLPGGTYEQYF
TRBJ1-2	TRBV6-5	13	CASTAGQGAGYTF
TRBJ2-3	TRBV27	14	CASSLDWIADTQYF
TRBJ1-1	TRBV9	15	CASSVDSNSDTEAFF
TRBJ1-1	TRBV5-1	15	CASSFGDRGWDEAFF
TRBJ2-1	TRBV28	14	CASSLGQEPSKQFF
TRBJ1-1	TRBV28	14	CASSVPLTLPEAFF
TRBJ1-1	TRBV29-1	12	CSVGQARVEAFF